The 21 T cell receptor beta chains below come from one sample, sequenced in a study of PD-L1 blockade in urothelial cancer. Produced via immunoSEQ multiplex PCR; TCRdb's table is partial and in-frame only. The sample shows some 65,000 clones, roughly 79% of them seen only once. Time point here: pretreatment peripheral blood. Sequencing used PBMCs, obtained around atezolizumab (anti-PD-L1) treatment. Every receptor here comes from a man between 65 and 80 years old with urothelial cancer.

The CDR3 region is CASSPGTGASSGNTIYF. The CDR3 region has the DNA TGTGCCAGCAGCCCAGGGACAGGGGCGAGCTCTGGAAACACCATATATTTT. The genes are TRBV7-9 and TRBJ1-3; TRBD1 matches 10 bases. This CDR3 is 17 amino acids long. Trimming took 5 bases from V and 0 from J; bases not matched to a gene: 7. Germline lookup yields CDR1 SEHNR and CDR2 FQNEAQ (reference sequence).

V and J are TRBV19 and TRBJ1-1, with 9 bases fitting TRBD1. The CDR3 is 16 amino acids. V lost 6 bases and J lost 1; bases outside the gene matches: 9. Per the germline V gene, CDR1 is LNHDA and CDR2 is SQIVND (reference sequence). This CDR3 is CASRKQGASGNTEAFF. CDR3 sequence (DNA): TGTGCCAGTAGGAAACAGGGGGCGAGTGGGAACACTGAAGCTTTCTTT.

The genes are TRBV4-1 and TRBJ2-2; 10 bases line up with TRBD2. Germline V gene sequence: CDR1 MGHRA, CDR2 YSYEKL. V shed 1 base and J 3 bases; nucleotides not matched to a gene: 5. The CDR3 has 17 residues. CDR3 protein: CASSQVSLAGYTGELFF. CDR3 DNA sequence: TGCGCCAGCAGCCAAGTGTCACTAGCGGGGTACACCGGGGAGCTGTTTTTT.

The table lists this clone with a few counts. This specimen includes other DNA sequences encoding the same CDR3. The chain couples TRBV6-1 to TRBJ2-5; D is undetermined. The CDR3 length is 12 residues. V lost 1 base, J lost 5 bases, and 5 bases lay in between. The germline gives CDR1 MNHNS, CDR2 SASEGT. The chain's CDR3 is CASSEGRETQYF. DNA of the CDR3: TGTGCCAGCAGTGAAGGGCGGGAGACCCAGTACTTC.

This sequence joins TRBV11-2 and TRBJ2-7; 12 bases line up with TRBD2. Germline loops: CDR1 SGHAT, CDR2 FQNNGV. This CDR3 region has 13 residues. V lost 6 bases and J lost 3; bases outside the gene matches: 0. CDR3 sequence reads: CASRTSGSYEQYF. DNA of the CDR3: TGTGCCAGCAGGACTAGCGGGAGCTACGAGCAGTACTTC.

The gene calls are TRBV7-9 and TRBJ2-7; D unresolved. Germline V gives CDR1 SEHNR, CDR2 FQNEAQ (reference sequence). The CDR3 has 14 residues. Trimming stripped 1 base from V and 5 bases from J, with 12 bases between. The chain's CDR3 is CASSLELRPHEQYF. The CDR3 DNA sequence: TGTGCCAGCAGCTTAGAACTTCGTCCCCACGAGCAGTACTTC.

The rearrangement uses TRBV6-1 and TRBJ1-5; tentatively, D is TRBD1 (6 bases). The CDR3 runs to 14 residues. The V end was cut by 2 bases, the J end by 6 bases, with 11 bases between. CDR1 is MNHNS and CDR2 is SASEGT in the germline V gene. The CDR3 DNA reads TGTGCCAGCAGTGAATGGGGAGGGGGTCAGCCCCAGCATTTT. It specifies CASSEWGGGQPQHF.

This clone was counted once. The rearrangement uses TRBV28 and TRBJ1-5; D is perhaps TRBD1 (5 bases). From germline, CDR1 is MDHEN and CDR2 SYDVKM. The CDR3 has 15 amino acids. Deletions cut 6 bases from V and 7 bases from J, with 19 bases between. The CDR3 here is CASRVGGTGRQPQHF. The CDR3, as DNA: TGTGCCAGCAGGGTGGGGGGGACGGGCAGGCAGCCCCAGCATTTT.

The CDR3 region has the DNA TGTGCCAGCTCACCGCTGAGGGAAGTCTATGGCTACACCTTC. Translation gives CASSPLREVYGYTF. The rearrangement uses TRBV18 and TRBJ1-2, with D uncertain. The germline CDR1 and CDR2 sequences are KGHSH and LQKENI. There are 14 residues in the CDR3. V lost 3 bases and J 4 bases, leaving 12 bases between the germline ends.

The count of this clone is one. V and J are TRBV11-2 and TRBJ2-3; 9 bases line up with TRBD1. Losses at the gene ends were 8 bases for V and 2 bases for J; bases not matched to a gene: 2. The CDR3 sequence is 13 residues long. Per germline, CDR1 SGHAT and CDR2 FQNNGV. The CDR3 DNA sequence: TGTGCCAGCCGGGACAGGGACACAGATACGCAGTATTTT. It translates to CASRDRDTDTQYF.

The rearrangement links TRBV4-1 to TRBJ2-1; D possibly corresponds to TRBD2 (6 bases). Germline V gene sequence: CDR1 MGHRA, CDR2 YSYEKL. CDR3 length equals 13 residues. Trimming stripped 0 bases from V and 7 bases from J, with 7 bases between. The CDR3 DNA reads TGCGCCAGCAGCCAAGATCGGGAGAATGAGCAGTTCTTC. Amino acid sequence: CASSQDRENEQFF.

V and J are TRBV5-1 and TRBJ1-1; D is uncertain. The germline V gene encodes CDR1 SGHRS and CDR2 YFSETQ. V shed 1 base and J shed 1 base, with 14 bases lying between them. CDR3 length: 16 residues. CDR3 DNA sequence: TGCGCCAGCAGCTTGAACATTCCAGGTCCGAACACTGAAGCTTTCTTT. Amino acids: CASSLNIPGPNTEAFF.

The chain is built from TRBV19 and TRBJ2-2; 10 bases fit TRBD2. The V gene's germline CDR1 is LNHDA and CDR2 SQIVND (reference sequence). The CDR3 is 15 amino acids. J was trimmed by 4 bases and V by 6 bases; bases with no gene match: 5. Here the CDR3 DNA reads TGTGCCAGTAGCCGACTAGCGGGCCTCACCGGGGAGCTGTTTTTT. Translated: CASSRLAGLTGELFF.

In this sample, this clone is medium-sized. The chain has TRBV9 and TRBJ2-1, with 11 bases matching TRBD2. Germline loops: CDR1 SGDLS, CDR2 YYNGEE. This CDR3 has 18 residues. V gave up 0 bases and J gave up 8 bases; unmatched junction bases: 13. In DNA form, the CDR3 reads TGTGCCAGCAGCGTAGAGTGGACTGATAGCGGGAGGGCCTATGAGCAGTTCTTC. It yields the protein CASSVEWTDSGRAYEQFF.

This clone has a handful of counts. The chain employs TRBV4-2 and TRBJ2-7, with TRBD2 as a possible D gene (6 bases). This CDR3 comprises 14 residues. Trimming stripped 0 bases from V and 3 bases from J, with 9 bases between. The germline gives CDR1 LGHNA, CDR2 YNFKEQ. The CDR3 sequence: CASSQEFGGYEQYF. CDR3 in DNA: TGTGCCAGCAGCCAAGAATTCGGGGGCTACGAGCAGTACTTC.

This clone was counted a few times. The rearrangement uses TRBV2 and TRBJ2-1; TRBD2 matches at 8 bases. Germline V CDR1 and CDR2: SNHLY, FYNNEI. V lost 6 bases and J lost 5; bases outside the gene matches: 6. The CDR3 is 14 residues long. CDR3 protein: CASSVTSGNNEQFF. The CDR3 DNA is TGTGCCAGCAGCGTAACTAGCGGTAACAATGAGCAGTTCTTC.

CDR3 bases: TGTGCCAGCAGTGTTGGGGGAGGGGGAACAGATACGCAGTATTTT. It codes for CASSVGGGGTDTQYF. The chain is built from TRBV2 and TRBJ2-3; tentative D call: TRBD2 (7 bases). V was pared by 4 bases and J by 3 bases, with 14 bases between. The CDR3 extends over 15 amino acids. From germline, CDR1 is SNHLY and CDR2 FYNNEI.

This clone appeared a few times. V is TRBV30 and J is TRBJ1-4, with 8 bases lining up with TRBD1. This CDR3 has 14 amino acids. The V segment lost 5 bases and the J segment 5 bases; nucleotides outside the gene matches: 7. Germline lookup yields CDR1 GTSNPN and CDR2 SVGIG (reference sequence). The CDR3 region has the DNA TGTGCCTGGGGATCCGGGACAGGAAATGAAAAACTGTTTTTT. Amino acid sequence: CAWGSGTGNEKLFF.

In the case of this clone: Because the CDR3's place on the DNA is in doubt, the DNA is left out and the CDR3 is given as listed by TCRdb. The V call is TRBV30, the J call TRBJ1-2; the table's D call TRBD1 went unverified against the DNA. The CDR3 totals 12 residues, both ends included. Germline CDR1 GTSNPN, CDR2 SVGIG (reference sequence). The CDR3 reads CAWSVGQGAMTF.

The chain uses TRBV9 and TRBJ1-2; 9 bases align to TRBD1. The CDR3 runs 14 residues. Looked up from germline, CDR1 is SGDLS and CDR2 is YYNGEE. After removal of 3 bases from V and 7 bases from J, the junction contained 7 bases not matched to a gene. Here the CDR3 DNA reads TGTGCCAGCAGCGCACTCACAGGGGGCTCTGGCTACACCTTC. As protein: CASSALTGGSGYTF.

This clone was picked up one time. The genes are TRBV7-2 and TRBJ2-5, with 7 nucleotides matching TRBD2. The CDR3 is 14 amino acids. CDR1 SGHTA and CDR2 FQGNSA come from the germline V gene. V dropped 3 bases and J dropped 4; count of bases not matched to a gene: 5. CDR3 coding DNA: TGTGCCAGCAGCTTGCGAGCGGGATCAGAGACCCAGTACTTC. It yields the protein CASSLRAGSETQYF.